The 25 T cell receptor beta chains below come from one sample, sequenced in a study of cytomegalovirus exposure and HLA in healthy donors. The PCR ran on 60 Vbeta and 13 Jbeta primers. Method: immunoSEQ multiplex PCR; TCRdb's copy keeps in-frame clones and lacks some. The repertoire includes about 130,000 clones, about 80% of them detected once, and 11% sits in the top ten. The sequenced material came from PBMCs. These receptors all come from a man aged 25-45 years in good health and CMV-seropositive.

The chain carries TRBV13 and TRBJ2-7, with unresolved D. Trimming took off 2 bases at V and 1 base at J, with 9 bases between the two ends. The CDR3 has 14 residues. Germline loops: CDR1 PRHDT, CDR2 FYEKMQ (reference sequence). CDR3 protein: CASSLIITSYEQYF. Written as DNA, the CDR3 is TGTGCCAGCAGCTTAATTATTACTTCCTACGAGCAGTACTTC. The whole variable domain, filled in from reference TRBV13 and TRBJ2-7, reads AAGVIQSPRHLIKEKRETATLKCYPIPRHDTVYWYQQGPGQDPQFLISFYEKMQSDKGSIPDRFSAQQFSDYHSELNMSSLELGDSALYFCASSLIITSYEQYFGPGTRLTVT.

The chain uses TRBV7-8 and TRBJ2-2; 9 bases are shared with TRBD2. The V and J ends lost 5 bases and 3 bases, in that order; junction bases with no gene match: 7. CDR1 and CDR2 from the germline V gene are SGHVS and FQNEAQ. This CDR3 is 16 amino acids long. This CDR3 reads CASSPTGTSYTGELFF. The CDR3 DNA sequence: TGTGCCAGCAGCCCGACAGGGACTAGCTACACCGGGGAGCTGTTTTTT.

The chain combines TRBV11-2 with TRBJ2-2, with D unclear. Trimming took 3 bases from V and 3 from J, leaving 11 bases between them. Germline CDR1 SGHAT, CDR2 FQNNGV. This CDR3 has 15 amino acids. CDR3 residues: CASSLESGYTGELFF. In DNA form, the CDR3 reads TGTGCCAGCAGCTTGGAATCCGGGTACACCGGGGAGCTGTTTTTT.

This clone was detected only once. The junction departs from germline at one end; a sequencing error may be responsible. The chain recombines TRBV10-1 with TRBJ1-2; D gene unclear. CDR1 and CDR2 from the germline V gene are WNHNN and SYGVQD (reference sequence). The CDR3 totals 12 residues. In nucleotides, the CDR3 is TGCGCCACCAGTCAGGCTAACTATGGCTACACCTTC. It codes for CATSQANYGYTF.

This chain connects TRBV7-9 to TRBJ2-3, with a possible D match to TRBD1 (6 bases). CDR1 is SEHNR, CDR2 FQNEAQ, per germline (reference sequence). Trimming shortened V by 2 bases and J by 0 bases, and 15 bases separated the two germline ends. This CDR3 contains 17 residues. CDR3 in amino acids: CASSLLMGHLSTDTQYF. CDR3 nucleotide sequence: TGTGCCAGCAGCTTATTGATGGGACACCTTAGCACAGATACGCAGTATTTT.

This sequence joins TRBV5-1 and TRBJ1-1, with D uncertain. Between the trimmed V and J ends, which lost 4 bases and 3 bases, there was a span of 10 bases. Germline CDR1 and CDR2: SGHRS and YFSETQ. The CDR3 runs to 13 residues. The CDR3 sequence: CASSAEGDTEAFF. The CDR3 region has the DNA TGCGCCAGCAGCGCGGAGGGAGACACTGAAGCTTTCTTT.

V usage is TRBV4-3 and J usage is TRBJ1-2; the D gene is possibly TRBD1 (6 bases). Deletions cut 0 bases from V and 0 bases from J, with 14 bases between. In germline, CDR1 is LGHNA, CDR2 YSLEER. This CDR3 region has 17 residues. CDR3 sequence reads: CASSQDLRQVANYGYTF. CDR3 DNA: TGCGCCAGCAGCCAAGATTTGAGACAGGTGGCTAACTATGGCTACACCTTC.

The CDR3 nucleotides read TGTGCCAGCAGCGTAGGACTAGCCGTGGCCGGGGAGCTGTTTTTT. The encoded protein is CASSVGLAVAGELFF. The V call is TRBV9, the J call TRBJ2-2, with 7 bases fitting TRBD2. CDR1 SGDLS and CDR2 YYNGEE come from the germline V gene. The junction had 5 bases not matched to a gene; V was cut back by 0 bases and J by 6 bases. CDR3 length: 15 residues.

This clone was seen a handful of times. The genes are TRBV9 and TRBJ2-1; TRBD1 agrees at 7 bases. Trimming at V came to 3 bases and at J to 6 bases, leaving 3 bases not matched to a gene. Germline V gives CDR1 SGDLS, CDR2 YYNGEE. The CDR3 has 13 amino acids. The CDR3 reads CASSATGANEQFF. The DNA of the CDR3 is TGTGCCAGCAGCGCCACAGGGGCCAATGAGCAGTTCTTC.

The rearrangement joins TRBV27 to TRBJ2-7; TRBD2 is a possible D gene (6 bases). Germline loops: CDR1 MNHEY, CDR2 SMNVEV (reference sequence). The CDR3 has 14 amino acids. V was cut by 6 bases and J by 0 bases, with 12 bases left in between. The CDR3 bases are TGTGCCAGCAGCGCTGCCGGGAGCTCCTACGAGCAGTACTTC. This gives the protein CASSAAGSSYEQYF.

In its sample, this clone was seen once. The chain has TRBV11-2 and TRBJ1-1; a weak D match, TRBD1 (6 bases). The CDR3 loop spans 15 amino acids. Germline CDR1 is SGHAT and CDR2 is FQNNGV. Trimming left V 7 bases short and J 1 base short, with 16 bases between. The CDR3 protein is CASNKYSGENTEAFF. The CDR3 nucleotides read TGTGCCAGCAACAAATATTCAGGGGAGAACACTGAAGCTTTCTTT.

This chain uses TRBV4-1 with TRBJ2-2; 9 nucleotides agree with TRBD2. Trimming cost V 1 base and J 4 bases; bases outside gene matches: 7. Germline V gives CDR1 MGHRA, CDR2 YSYEKL. This CDR3 has 17 amino acids. The CDR3 nucleotides read TGCGCCAGCAGCCAAGGGCTAGCGGGAATTTCCACCGGGGAGCTGTTTTTT. This translates into CASSQGLAGISTGELFF.

The chain recombines TRBV29-1 with TRBJ2-7, with D maybe TRBD2 (6 bases). V was clipped by 0 bases and J by 4 bases, with 13 bases between them. The CDR3 is 14 residues long. Germline V gene sequence: CDR1 SQVTM, CDR2 ANQGSEA. The CDR3 nucleotides read TGCAGCGTTGAAGATAGTCGGGAGTCGTACGAGCAGTACTTC. Translation: CSVEDSRESYEQYF.

The V call is TRBV30, the J call TRBJ2-1, with D uncertain. This CDR3 has 11 residues. V shed 2 bases and J shed 9 bases, with 8 bases lying between them. Germline CDR1 is GTSNPN and CDR2 is SVGIG (reference sequence). The CDR3 here is CAWSTLVEQFF. The CDR3 DNA reads as TGTGCCTGGAGTACGCTAGTTGAGCAGTTCTTC. The full variable domain, with the rest looked up from reference TRBV30 and TRBJ2-1, is SQTIHQWPATLVQPVGSPLSLECTVEGTSNPNLYWYRQAAGRGLQLLFYSVGIGQISSEVPQNLSASRPQDRQFILSSKKLLLSDSGFYLCAWSTLVEQFFGPGTRLTVL.

The CDR3 spells CASSLRSSEAFF. Here the CDR3 DNA reads TGTGCCAGCAGCTTAAGGAGTTCTGAAGCTTTCTTT. The chain employs TRBV7-9 and TRBJ1-1; D uncertain. This CDR3 comprises 12 residues. V was pared by 2 bases and J by 6 bases, with 7 bases between. Germline V gene lookup returns CDR1 SEHNR and CDR2 FQNEAQ (reference sequence).

This clone was detected only once. The chain is built from TRBV11-2 and TRBJ2-5, with D perhaps matching TRBD2 (6 bases). The CDR3 spans 14 residues. V lost 5 bases, J lost 5 bases, and 15 bases lay in between. From germline, CDR1 is SGHAT and CDR2 FQNNGV. DNA for the CDR3: TGTGCCAGCAGCCCCCGGCGGGGCGCGGAGACCCAGTACTTC. Its protein is CASSPRRGAETQYF.

This chain uses TRBV4-1 with TRBJ2-7; 7 bases align to TRBD2. The CDR3 extends over 16 amino acids. Germline assignment: CDR1 MGHRA and CDR2 YSYEKL. V dropped 0 bases and J dropped 1; count of bases not matched to a gene: 6. As DNA, the CDR3 is TGCGCCAGCAGCCAAGAATGGGCTAGCGGATCCTACGAGCAGTACTTC. Translating gives CASSQEWASGSYEQYF.

The chain links TRBV10-1 to TRBJ1-1; D perhaps matches TRBD1 (5 bases). CDR1 and CDR2 (germline): WNHNN, SYGVQD (reference sequence). The V and J ends lost 4 bases and 2 bases respectively, with 11 bases between them. The CDR3 loop spans 14 amino acids. The DNA of the CDR3 is TGCGCCAGCAGTGCCGTCAGGGCAAACACTGAAGCTTTCTTT. Amino acids: CASSAVRANTEAFF.

This chain uses TRBV30 with TRBJ2-3; a possible D gene is TRBD1 (5 bases). CDR3 size: 13 residues. V was trimmed by 0 bases and J by 1 base, leaving 5 bases between them. CDR1 and CDR2 (germline): GTSNPN, SVGIG (reference sequence). The CDR3 region has the DNA TGTGCCTGGAGTGTACAGGGCACAGATACGCAGTATTTT. Translated, it gives CAWSVQGTDTQYF.

This chain uses TRBV6-4 with TRBJ2-7, with 11 nucleotides matching TRBD2. Germline V gene lookup returns CDR1 MRHNA and CDR2 SNTAGT. V lost 0 bases, J lost 1 base, and 5 bases stayed unmatched. The CDR3 runs 17 residues. CDR3 coding DNA: TGTGCCAGCAGTGACTCTCTAGCGGGAGGTCTTTCCTACGAGCAGTACTTC. Protein: CASSDSLAGGLSYEQYF.

V usage is TRBV29-1 and J usage is TRBJ2-3, with D possibly matching TRBD2 (6 bases). V lost 7 bases and J 3 bases, leaving 17 bases between the germline ends. The germline gives CDR1 SQVTM, CDR2 ANQGSEA. The CDR3 totals 14 residues. The CDR3, as DNA: TGCAGCGCCGGAGGCGGTAGCGGAACAGATACGCAGTATTTT. This translates into CSAGGGSGTDTQYF.

This chain connects TRBV7-2 to TRBJ2-7, with no clear D. The germline gives CDR1 SGHTA, CDR2 FQGNSA. With 5 bases removed from V and 3 bases from J, the gap between germline ends came to 5 bases. This CDR3 comprises 11 residues. The CDR3, as DNA: TGTGCCAGCAGCCTCTTCTACGAGCAGTACTTC. It specifies CASSLFYEQYF. Complete variable domain (other parts from reference TRBV7-2 and TRBJ2-7): GAGVSQSPSNKVTEKGKDVELRCDPISGHTALYWYRQSLGQGLEFLIYFQGNSAPDKSGLPSDRFSAERTGGSVSTLTIQRTQQEDSAVYLCASSLFYEQYFGPGTRLTVT.

The chain employs TRBV5-4 and TRBJ1-3; D is ambiguous. V gave up 0 bases and J gave up 1 base, with 8 bases separating them. Germline V CDR1 and CDR2: SGHNT, YYREEE (reference sequence). The CDR3 is made up of 15 amino acids. CDR3 bases: TGTGCCAGCAGCTTGGATGGCAGTTCTGGAAACACCATATATTTT. Translated, it gives CASSLDGSSGNTIYF.

This clone was detected only once. The rearrangement joins TRBV11-2 to TRBJ1-1; D is possibly TRBD1 (5 bases). Germline values: CDR1 SGHAT, CDR2 FQNNGV. Trimming shortened V by 7 bases and J by 5 bases, and 14 bases separated the two germline ends. The CDR3 consists of 13 residues. CDR3 residues: CASIRRGTTEAFF. The CDR3 region has the DNA TGTGCCAGCATCAGACGTGGGACTACTGAAGCTTTCTTT. Combining the CDR3 with reference TRBV11-2 and TRBJ1-1 gives the whole variable domain EAGVAQSPRYKIIEKRQSVAFWCNPISGHATLYWYQQILGQGPKLLIQFQNNGVVDDSQLPKDRFSAERLKGVDSTLKIQPAKLEDSAVYLCASIRRGTTEAFFGQGTRLTVV.

The chain is built from TRBV28 and TRBJ2-7, with a weak D call TRBD1 (6 bases). The germline V and J ends were trimmed by 10 bases and 5 bases, with 30 bases remaining between them. The CDR3 contains 17 residues. CDR1 is MDHEN and CDR2 is SYDVKM in the germline V gene. The CDR3 loop reads CATLVDSSSRVLNEQYF. Here the CDR3 DNA reads TGTGCCACCCTGGTGGACAGCTCCTCGAGGGTCCTTAACGAGCAGTACTTC.